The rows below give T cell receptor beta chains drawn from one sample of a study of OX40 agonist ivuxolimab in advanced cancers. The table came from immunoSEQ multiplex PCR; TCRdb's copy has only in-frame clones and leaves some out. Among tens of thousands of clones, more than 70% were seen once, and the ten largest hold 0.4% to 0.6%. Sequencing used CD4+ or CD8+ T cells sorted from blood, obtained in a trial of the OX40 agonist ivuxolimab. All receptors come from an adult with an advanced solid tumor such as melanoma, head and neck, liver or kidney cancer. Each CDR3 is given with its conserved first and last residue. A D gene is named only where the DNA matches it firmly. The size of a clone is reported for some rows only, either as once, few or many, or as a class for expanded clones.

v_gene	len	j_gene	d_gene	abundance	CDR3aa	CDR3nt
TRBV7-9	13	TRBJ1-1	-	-	CASSSGTSPGAFF	TGTGCCAGCAGCTCCGGGACAAGCCCTGGAGCTTTCTTT
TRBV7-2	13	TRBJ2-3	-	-	CASSSTQRNTQYF	TGTGCCAGCAGCTCAACCCAACGTAATACGCAGTATTTT
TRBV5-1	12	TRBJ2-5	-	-	CASSRIGETQYF	TGCGCCAGCAGCCGTATCGGAGAGACCCAGTACTTC
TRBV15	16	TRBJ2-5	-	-	CATSRVTPGVQETQYF	TGTGCCACCAGCAGAGTCACCCCTGGGGTTCAAGAGACCCAGTACTTC
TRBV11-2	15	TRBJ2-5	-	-	CASSPNRGGRETQYF	TGTGCCAGCAGCCCTAATAGGGGGGGGCGGGAGACCCAGTACTTC
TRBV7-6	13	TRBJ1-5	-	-	CASSLVSGQPQHF	TGTGCCAGCAGCTTAGTCTCTGGTCAGCCCCAGCATTTT
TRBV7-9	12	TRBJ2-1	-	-	CASSLLHNEQFF	TGTGCCAGCAGCTTACTTCACAATGAGCAGTTCTTC
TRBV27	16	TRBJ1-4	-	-	CASSLMGAGEEEKLFF	TGTGCCAGCAGTTTAATGGGGGCCGGGGAAGAAGAAAAACTGTTTTTT
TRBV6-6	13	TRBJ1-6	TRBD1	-	CASSPGQISPLHF	TGTGCCAGCAGTCCGGGACAGATTTCACCCCTCCACTTT
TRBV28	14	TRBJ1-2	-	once	CASSLIGGFYGYTF	TGTGCCAGCAGTTTAATAGGAGGATTCTATGGCTACACCTTC
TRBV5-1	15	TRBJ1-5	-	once	CASSPQDSSNQPQHF	TGCGCCAGCAGCCCCCAGGACAGTAGCAATCAGCCCCAGCATTTT
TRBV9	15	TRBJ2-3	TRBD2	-	CASSVDSGGEDTQYF	TGTGCCAGCAGCGTAGATAGCGGGGGGGAGGATACGCAGTATTTT
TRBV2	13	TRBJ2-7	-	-	CASSEEIGNEQYF	TGTGCCAGCAGTGAAGAAATAGGGAACGAGCAGTACTTC
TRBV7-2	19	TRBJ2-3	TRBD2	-	CASSLAVGVAGGSTDTQYF	TGTGCCAGCAGCTTAGCCGTTGGGGTAGCGGGGGGGTCTACAGATACGCAGTATTTT
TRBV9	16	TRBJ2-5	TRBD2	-	CASSVGGTSGDLTQYF	TGTGCCAGCAGCGTAGGTGGGACTAGCGGGGACCTGACCCAGTACTTC
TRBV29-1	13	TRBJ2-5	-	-	CSVELLGRPTQYF	TGCAGCGTTGAACTGCTGGGACGGCCGACCCAGTACTTC
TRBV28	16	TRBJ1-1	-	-	CASSPPGVLGDTEAFF	TGTGCCAGCAGTCCCCCGGGGGTCCTAGGGGACACTGAAGCTTTCTTT
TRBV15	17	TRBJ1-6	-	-	CATSSSGSPVYNSPLHF	TGTGCCACCAGCAGTAGCGGCAGTCCCGTTTATAATTCACCCCTCCACTTT
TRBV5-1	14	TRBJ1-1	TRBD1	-	CASSLQGAGTEAFF	TGCGCCAGCAGCTTACAGGGGGCGGGCACTGAAGCTTTCTTT
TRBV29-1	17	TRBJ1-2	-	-	CSVVGDSNAVLYDGYTF	TGCAGCGTTGTGGGGGACTCCAACGCGGTTCTCTACGATGGCTACACCTTC
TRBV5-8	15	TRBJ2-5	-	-	CASSLAGLAKETQYF	TGTGCCAGCAGCTTGGCGGGACTTGCTAAAGAGACCCAGTACTTC
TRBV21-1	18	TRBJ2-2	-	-	CASSKGPRGRTNTGELFF	TGTGCCAGCAGCAAAGGGCCTAGGGGTCGAACGAACACCGGGGAGCTGTTTTTT
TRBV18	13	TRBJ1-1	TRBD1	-	CASSLGQGIEAFF	TGTGCCAGCTCACTGGGACAGGGGATTGAAGCTTTCTTT
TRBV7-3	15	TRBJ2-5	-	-	CASSLTRSYQEAQYF	TGTGCCAGCAGCCTAACCCGATCGTACCAAGAGGCCCAGTACTTC